This T cell receptor (beta chain) was profiled in a study of blood T cell repertoires in COVID-19. Background on the study: COVID-19 samples collected from the United States, Italy and Spain covered acute and convalescent phases.

In the source study's methods: Amplification with reference gene primers provided the estimates of nucleated cell counts. Method: immunoSEQ multiplex PCR; TCRdb's copy keeps in-frame clones and lacks some. V, J and clone size were drawn from that table, and D and trimming were deduced from the DNA. The data show roughly 100,000 clones, with 65% to 90% seen just once and about 3.9% held by the top ten. Germline CDR1 is SGHRS and CDR2 is YFSETQ. This CDR3 spans 15 amino acids. J was trimmed by 1 base and V by 1 base; bases with no gene match: 3. The sample comprised peripheral blood. The rearrangement uses TRBV5-1 and TRBJ2-3; 7 nucleotides agree with TRBD2. This TCR was sampled from a man aged 45-65 years with acute or convalescent COVID-19. DNA for the CDR3: TGCGCCAGCAGCTTGTCGGCGGGGGGCACAGATACGCAGTATTTT. Protein: CASSLSAGGTDTQYF.